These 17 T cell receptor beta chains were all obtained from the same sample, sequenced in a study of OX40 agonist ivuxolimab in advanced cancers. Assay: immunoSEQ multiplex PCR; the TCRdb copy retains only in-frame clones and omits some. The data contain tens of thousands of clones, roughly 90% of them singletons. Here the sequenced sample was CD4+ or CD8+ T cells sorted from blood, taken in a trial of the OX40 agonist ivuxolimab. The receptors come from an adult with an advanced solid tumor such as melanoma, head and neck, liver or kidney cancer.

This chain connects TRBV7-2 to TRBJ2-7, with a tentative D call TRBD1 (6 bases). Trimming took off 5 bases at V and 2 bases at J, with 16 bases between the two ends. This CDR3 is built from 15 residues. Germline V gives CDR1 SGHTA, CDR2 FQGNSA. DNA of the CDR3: TGTGCCAGCAGCGCAACTGGGGGCGCGACCTACGAGCAGTACTTC. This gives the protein CASSATGGATYEQYF.

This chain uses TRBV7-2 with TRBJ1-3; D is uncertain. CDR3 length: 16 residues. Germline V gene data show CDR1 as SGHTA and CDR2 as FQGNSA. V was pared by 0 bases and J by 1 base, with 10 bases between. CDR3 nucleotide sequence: TGTGCCAGCAGCTTAGCGCACAGTACGTCTGGAAACACCATATATTTT. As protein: CASSLAHSTSGNTIYF.

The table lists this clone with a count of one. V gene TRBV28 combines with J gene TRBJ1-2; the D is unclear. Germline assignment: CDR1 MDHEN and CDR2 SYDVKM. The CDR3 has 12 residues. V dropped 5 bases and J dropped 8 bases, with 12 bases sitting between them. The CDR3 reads CASSSLTGGYTF. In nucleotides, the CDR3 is TGTGCCAGCAGTAGCCTCACGGGAGGCTACACCTTC.

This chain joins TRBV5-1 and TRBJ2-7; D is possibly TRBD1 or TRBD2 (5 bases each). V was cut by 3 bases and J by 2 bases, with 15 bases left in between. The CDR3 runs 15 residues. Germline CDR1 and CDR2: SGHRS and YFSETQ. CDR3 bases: TGCGCCAGCAGCTGGACCGGGGCCGGGGCCTACGAGCAGTACTTC. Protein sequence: CASSWTGAGAYEQYF. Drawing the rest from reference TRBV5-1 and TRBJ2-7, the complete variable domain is KAGVTQTPRYLIKTRGQQVTLSCSPISGHRSVSWYQQTPGQGLQFLFEYFSETQRNKGNFPGRFSGRQFSNSRSEMNVSTLELGDSALYLCASSWTGAGAYEQYFGPGTRLTVT.

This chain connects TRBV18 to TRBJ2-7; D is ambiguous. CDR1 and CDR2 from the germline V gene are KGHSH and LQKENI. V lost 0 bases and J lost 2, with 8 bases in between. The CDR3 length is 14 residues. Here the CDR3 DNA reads TGTGCCAGCTCACCACCGAGCGTACCCTACGAGCAGTACTTC. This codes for CASSPPSVPYEQYF.

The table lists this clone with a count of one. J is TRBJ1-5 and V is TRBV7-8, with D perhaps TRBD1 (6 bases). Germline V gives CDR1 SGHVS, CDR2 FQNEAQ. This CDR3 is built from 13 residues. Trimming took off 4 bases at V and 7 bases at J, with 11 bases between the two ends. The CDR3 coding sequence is TGTGCCAGCAGCTCTACAACAGGGCAGCCCCAGCATTTT. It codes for CASSSTTGQPQHF.

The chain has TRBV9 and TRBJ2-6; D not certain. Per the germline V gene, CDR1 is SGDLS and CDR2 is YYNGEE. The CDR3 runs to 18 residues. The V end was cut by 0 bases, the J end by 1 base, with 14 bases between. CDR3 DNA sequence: TGTGCCAGCAGCGTAGTAGCCGCCCCTTCATCTGGGGCCAACGTCCTGACTTTC. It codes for CASSVVAAPSSGANVLTF.

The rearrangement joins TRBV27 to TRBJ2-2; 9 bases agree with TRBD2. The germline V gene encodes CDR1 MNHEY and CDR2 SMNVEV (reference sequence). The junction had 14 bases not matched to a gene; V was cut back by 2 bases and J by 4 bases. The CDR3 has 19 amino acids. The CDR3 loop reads CASSLNPREASGVTGELFF. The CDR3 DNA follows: TGTGCCAGCAGTTTAAACCCCAGGGAGGCTAGCGGGGTCACCGGGGAGCTGTTTTTT.

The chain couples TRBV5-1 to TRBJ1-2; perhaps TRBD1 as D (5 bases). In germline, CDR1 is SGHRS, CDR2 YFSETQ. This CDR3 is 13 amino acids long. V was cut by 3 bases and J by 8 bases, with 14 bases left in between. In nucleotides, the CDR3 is TGCGCCAGCAGCTCAGAGTGGTGGGACGGCTACACCTTC. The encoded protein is CASSSEWWDGYTF.

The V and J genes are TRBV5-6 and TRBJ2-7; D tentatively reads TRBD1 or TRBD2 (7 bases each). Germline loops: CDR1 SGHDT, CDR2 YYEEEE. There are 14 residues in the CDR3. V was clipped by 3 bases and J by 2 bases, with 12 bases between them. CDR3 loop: CASSWGRGPYEQYF. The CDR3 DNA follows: TGTGCCAGCAGCTGGGGGAGGGGGCCCTACGAGCAGTACTTC.

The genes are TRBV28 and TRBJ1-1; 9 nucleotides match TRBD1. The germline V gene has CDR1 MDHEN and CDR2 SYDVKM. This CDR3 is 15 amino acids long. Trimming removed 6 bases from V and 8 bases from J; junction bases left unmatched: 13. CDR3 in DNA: TGTGCCAGCAGCCGCACCCCGGGACAGGGATCGGAAGCTTTCTTT. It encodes CASSRTPGQGSEAFF.

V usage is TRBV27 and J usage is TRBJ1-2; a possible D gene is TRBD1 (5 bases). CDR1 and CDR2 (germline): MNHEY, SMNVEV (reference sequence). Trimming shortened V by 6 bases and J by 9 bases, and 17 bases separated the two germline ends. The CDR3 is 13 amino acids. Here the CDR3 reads CASSNVGGGSYTF. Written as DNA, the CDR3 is TGTGCCAGCAGCAACGTTGGGGGGGGGAGCTACACCTTC.

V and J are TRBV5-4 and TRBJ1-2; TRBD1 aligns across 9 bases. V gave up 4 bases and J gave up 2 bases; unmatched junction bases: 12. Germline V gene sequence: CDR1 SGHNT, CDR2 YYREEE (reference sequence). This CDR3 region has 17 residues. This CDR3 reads CASSPNPGQGGNYGYTF. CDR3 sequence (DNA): TGTGCCAGCAGCCCCAACCCGGGACAGGGAGGGAACTATGGCTACACCTTC.

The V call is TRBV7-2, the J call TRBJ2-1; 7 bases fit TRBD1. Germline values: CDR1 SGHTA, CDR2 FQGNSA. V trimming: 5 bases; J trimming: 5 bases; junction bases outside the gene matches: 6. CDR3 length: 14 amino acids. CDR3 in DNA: TGTGCCAGCAGCCCGAGACAGGGCGACAATGAGCAGTTCTTC. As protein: CASSPRQGDNEQFF.

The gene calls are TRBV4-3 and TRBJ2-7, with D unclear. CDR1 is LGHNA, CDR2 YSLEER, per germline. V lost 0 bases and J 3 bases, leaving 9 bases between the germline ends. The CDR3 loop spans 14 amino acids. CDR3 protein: CASSQDGTYYEQYF. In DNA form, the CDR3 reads TGCGCCAGCAGCCAAGACGGCACCTACTACGAGCAGTACTTC.

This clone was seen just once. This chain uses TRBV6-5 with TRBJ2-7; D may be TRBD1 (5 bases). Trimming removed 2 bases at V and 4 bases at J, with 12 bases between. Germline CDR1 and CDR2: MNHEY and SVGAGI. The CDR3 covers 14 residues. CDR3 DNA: TGTGCCAGCAGTTACAAGGGGCCCTTTTACGAGCAGTACTTC. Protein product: CASSYKGPFYEQYF.

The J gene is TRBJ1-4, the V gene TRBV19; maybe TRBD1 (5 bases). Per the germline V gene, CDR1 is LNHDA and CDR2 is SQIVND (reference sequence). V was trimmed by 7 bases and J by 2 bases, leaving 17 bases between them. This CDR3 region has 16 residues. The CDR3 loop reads CASTVGQGGTNEKLFF. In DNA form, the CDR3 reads TGTGCCAGTACCGTGGGGCAGGGCGGCACTAATGAAAAACTGTTTTTT.